These 2 T cell receptor beta chains came from one sample sequenced in a study of neurological immune-mediated disorders. TCRdb re-analysed the 5' RACE reads in MiXCR, keeping a single row per CDR3 protein. This table holds about 14,000 distinct CDR3 sequences, approximately 7% found once. Sequencing was done on a sample of CD8+ T cells from blood. These receptors were obtained from a woman in her 40s in good health.

This clonotype was counted many times. The chain is built from TRBV15 and TRBJ2-2; 9 positions match TRBD1. The germline V gene encodes CDR1 LNHNV and CDR2 YYDKDF (reference sequence). V lost 4 bases and J lost 4; bases outside the gene matches: 7. The CDR3 consists of 16 residues. Here the CDR3 reads CATSTSGQGPTGELFF. In nucleotides, the CDR3 is TGTGCCACCAGCACCTCCGGACAGGGGCCCACCGGGGAGCTGTTTTTT.

This clonotype was detected many times. The genes are TRBV9 and TRBJ1-1, with D tentatively TRBD1 (5 bases). The germline CDR1 and CDR2 sequences are SGDLS and YYNGEE. This CDR3 has 14 residues. V dropped 4 bases and J dropped 7 bases, with 17 bases sitting between them. CDR3 region: CASSSPPGGYEAFF. CDR3 bases: TGTGCCAGCAGCTCCCCCCCCGGGGGTTATGAAGCTTTCTTT.